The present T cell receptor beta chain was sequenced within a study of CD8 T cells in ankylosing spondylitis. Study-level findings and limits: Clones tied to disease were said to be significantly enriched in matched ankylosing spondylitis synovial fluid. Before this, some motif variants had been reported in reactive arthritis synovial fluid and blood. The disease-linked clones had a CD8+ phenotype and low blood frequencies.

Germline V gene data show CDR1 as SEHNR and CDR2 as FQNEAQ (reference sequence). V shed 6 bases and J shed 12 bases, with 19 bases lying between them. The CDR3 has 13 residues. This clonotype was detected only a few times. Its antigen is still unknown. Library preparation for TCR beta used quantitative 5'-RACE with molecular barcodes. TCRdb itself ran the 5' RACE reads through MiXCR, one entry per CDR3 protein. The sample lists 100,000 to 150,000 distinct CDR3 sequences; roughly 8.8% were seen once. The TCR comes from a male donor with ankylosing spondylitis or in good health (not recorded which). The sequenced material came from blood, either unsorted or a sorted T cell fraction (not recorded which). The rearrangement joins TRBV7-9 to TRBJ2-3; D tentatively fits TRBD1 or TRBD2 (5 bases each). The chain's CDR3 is CASRQIDRDPQYF. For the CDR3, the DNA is TGTGCCAGCAGACAAATCGACCGGGACCCACAGTATTTT.